The rows below give T cell receptor beta chains drawn from one sample of a study of blood T cell repertoires in COVID-19. TCRdb's table, derived via immunoSEQ multiplex PCR, lists solely in-frame clones and lacks some. The sample includes fewer than 250,000 clones, around 84% of them seen just once. The sequencing input was peripheral blood. The receptors here all came from a human donor in a cohort sampled during active COVID-19. Each CDR3 is given with its conserved first and last residue. The D gene is left open where the match is weak. Clone size, where shown, is once, few, many, or a class for clones that have expanded.

clone_size	v_call	d_call	j_call	cdr3_nt	cdr3_aa
once	TRBV7-2	TRBD1	TRBJ1-6	TGTGCCAGCAGCTTATCAGGACAGGGCCCTTCACCCCTCCACTTT	CASSLSGQGPSPLHF
NA	TRBV7-7	TRBD2	TRBJ2-1	TGTGCTAGCAGCCCCGGCGGGAGGGCTTACAATGAGCAGTTCTTC	CASSPGGRAYNEQFF
NA	TRBV5-1	TRBD2	TRBJ2-2	TGCGCCAGCAGCTTGGAAGGCGGGGGTAGCGCCGGGGAGCTGTTTTTT	CASSLEGGGSAGELFF
NA	TRBV6-5	TRBD1	TRBJ2-3	TGTGCCAGCAGTAACCGGGACAGAAGCACAGATACGCAGTATTTT	CASSNRDRSTDTQYF
NA	TRBV19	TRBD1	TRBJ1-6	TGTGCCAGTAGCCCGACCGGGGGACAGAGCTCCTATAATTCACCCCTCCACTTT	CASSPTGGQSSYNSPLHF
NA	TRBV28	TRBD1	TRBJ1-2	TGTGCCAGCAGTACGACAGGGGGCGCGAACTATGGCTACACCTTC	CASSTTGGANYGYTF
NA	TRBV7-9	TRBD1	TRBJ1-4	TGTGCCAGCAGCATAAGACAGGGTCGTGAAAAACTGTTTTTT	CASSIRQGREKLFF
NA	TRBV27	TRBD2	TRBJ2-1	TGTGCCAGCAGTTTCCCCAACCCCACTAGCGGGGGGTACAATGAGCAGTTCTTC	CASSFPNPTSGGYNEQFF
NA	TRBV7-6	NA	TRBJ2-5	TGTGCCAGCAGCTCCACGACTTCTGGGGAGACCCAGTACTTC	CASSSTTSGETQYF
few	TRBV12-3/TRBV12-4	NA	TRBJ1-1	TGTGCCAGCAGTTTAGTAGGTCGGGATGGAGCTTTCTTT	CASSLVGRDGAFF
NA	TRBV6-5	NA	TRBJ2-1	TGTGCCAGCAGTTCCACGGGGGTCAATGAGCAGTTCTTC	CASSSTGVNEQFF
once	TRBV7-9	NA	TRBJ2-1	TGTGCCAGCAGCTTATTATCGGCCGGGGGCAATGAGCAGTTCTTC	CASSLLSAGGNEQFF
few	TRBV24-1	TRBD1	TRBJ1-2	TGTGCCACCAGTGAGGAGGGAACAGGGGTCGGCTACACCTTC	CATSEEGTGVGYTF
NA	TRBV19	NA	TRBJ2-1	TGTGCCAGGGAGTCTCGGGGGAGTCAGTACAATGAGCAGTTCTTC	CARESRGSQYNEQFF
NA	TRBV27	TRBD1	TRBJ1-5	TGTGCCAGCAGTTTCCGGGACAGGGATCAGCCCCAGCATTTT	CASSFRDRDQPQHF
NA	TRBV18	TRBD1	TRBJ1-2	TGTGCCAGCTCACAGTCCCGGGACAGGGGCGGCTATGGCTACACCTTC	CASSQSRDRGGYGYTF
NA	TRBV19	TRBD1	TRBJ2-1	TGTGCCAGTAGTGCCATGCCGGGACAGGGGAACAATGAGCAGTTCTTC	CASSAMPGQGNNEQFF
few	TRBV6-2/TRBV6-3	NA	TRBJ1-1	TGTGCCAGCAGTTCGGGCGGGGGCCCCACTGAAGCTTTCTTT	CASSSGGGPTEAFF
NA	TRBV7-9	TRBD1	TRBJ1-6	TGTGCCAGCAGCGACAGGGGGCGGTCACCCCTCCACTTT	CASSDRGRSPLHF
NA	TRBV19	NA	TRBJ2-2	TGTGCCAGTAGTATTAGCCACGCGAACACCGGGGAGCTGTTTTTT	CASSISHANTGELFF
NA	TRBV24-1	NA	TRBJ1-2	TGTGCCACCAGTGATCCGTCTGGGAGCGGCTACACCTTC	CATSDPSGSGYTF
NA	TRBV14	NA	TRBJ2-1	TGTGCCAGCAGCCCGGACAGAAATGAGCAGTTCTTC	CASSPDRNEQFF